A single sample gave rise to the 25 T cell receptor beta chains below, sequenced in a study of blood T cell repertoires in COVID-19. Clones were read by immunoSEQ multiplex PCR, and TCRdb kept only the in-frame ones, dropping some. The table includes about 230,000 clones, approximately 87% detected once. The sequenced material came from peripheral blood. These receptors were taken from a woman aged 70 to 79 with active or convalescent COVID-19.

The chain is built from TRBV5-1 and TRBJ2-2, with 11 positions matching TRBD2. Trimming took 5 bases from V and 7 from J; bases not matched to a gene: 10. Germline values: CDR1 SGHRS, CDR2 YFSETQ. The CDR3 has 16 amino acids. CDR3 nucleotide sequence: TGCGCCAGCAGACCCCCTTCTAGCGGGGGGCACGGGGAGCTGTTTTTT. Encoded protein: CASRPPSSGGHGELFF.

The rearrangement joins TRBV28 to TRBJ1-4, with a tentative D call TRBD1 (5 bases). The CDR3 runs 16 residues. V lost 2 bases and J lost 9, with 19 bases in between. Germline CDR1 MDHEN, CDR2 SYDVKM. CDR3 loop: CASSLAPPRVTKKLFF. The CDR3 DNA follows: TGTGCCAGCAGTTTAGCCCCCCCCAGGGTAACTAAAAAACTGTTTTTT.

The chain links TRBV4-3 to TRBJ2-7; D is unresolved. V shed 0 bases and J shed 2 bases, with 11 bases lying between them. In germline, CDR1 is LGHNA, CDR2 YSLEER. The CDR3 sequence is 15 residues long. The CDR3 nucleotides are TGCGCCAGCAGCCAAGATAATCAGATGACCTACGAGCAGTACTTC. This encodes CASSQDNQMTYEQYF.

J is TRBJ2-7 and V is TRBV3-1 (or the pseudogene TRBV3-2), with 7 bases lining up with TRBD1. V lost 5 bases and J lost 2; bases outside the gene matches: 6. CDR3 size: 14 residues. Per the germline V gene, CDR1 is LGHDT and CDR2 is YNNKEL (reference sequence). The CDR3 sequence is CASSKVGQPYEQYF. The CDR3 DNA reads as TGTGCCAGCAGCAAGGTGGGACAGCCCTACGAGCAGTACTTC.

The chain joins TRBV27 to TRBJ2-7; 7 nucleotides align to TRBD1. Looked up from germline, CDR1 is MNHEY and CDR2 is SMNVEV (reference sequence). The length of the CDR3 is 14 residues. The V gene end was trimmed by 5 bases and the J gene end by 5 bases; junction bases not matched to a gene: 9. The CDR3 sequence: CASSPTTGINEQYF. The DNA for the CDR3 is TGTGCCAGCAGTCCTACGACAGGGATAAACGAGCAGTACTTC.

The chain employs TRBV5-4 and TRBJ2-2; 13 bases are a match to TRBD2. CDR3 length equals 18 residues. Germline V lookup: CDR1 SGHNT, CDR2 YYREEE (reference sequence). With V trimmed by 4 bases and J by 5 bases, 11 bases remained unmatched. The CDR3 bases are TGTGCCAGCAGCCCCCGACCCACTAGCGGGAGGGTAACCGGGGAGCTGTTTTTT. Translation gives CASSPRPTSGRVTGELFF.

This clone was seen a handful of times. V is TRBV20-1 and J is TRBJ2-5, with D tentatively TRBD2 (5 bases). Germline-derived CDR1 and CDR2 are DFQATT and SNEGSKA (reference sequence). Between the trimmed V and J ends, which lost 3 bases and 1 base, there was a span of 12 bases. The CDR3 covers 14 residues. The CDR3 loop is CSASPRRIQETQYF. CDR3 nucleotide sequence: TGCAGTGCTAGTCCGCGGAGGATCCAAGAGACCCAGTACTTC.

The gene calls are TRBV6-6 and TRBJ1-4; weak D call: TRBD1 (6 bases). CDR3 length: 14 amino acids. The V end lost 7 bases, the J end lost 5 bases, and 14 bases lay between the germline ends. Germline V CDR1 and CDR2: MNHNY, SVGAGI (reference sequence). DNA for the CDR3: TGTGCCAGCACTACAGGGAGGGAAAATGAAAAACTGTTTTTT. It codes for CASTTGRENEKLFF.

CDR3 sequence reads: CASSPPSGLETQYF. CDR3 nucleotides: TGTGCCAGCTCACCACCGTCCGGGTTGGAGACCCAGTACTTC. V and J are TRBV18 and TRBJ2-5; D gene unclear. The CDR3 has 14 residues. Looked up from germline, CDR1 is KGHSH and CDR2 is LQKENI. With 0 bases removed from V and 5 bases from J, the gap between germline ends came to 10 bases. The full variable domain, its missing parts supplied by reference TRBV18 and TRBJ2-5, is NAGVMQNPRHLVRRRGQEARLRCSPMKGHSHVYWYRQLPEEGLKFMVYLQKENIIDESGMPKERFSAEFPKEGPSILRIQQVVRGDSAAYFCASSPPSGLETQYFGPGTRLLVL.

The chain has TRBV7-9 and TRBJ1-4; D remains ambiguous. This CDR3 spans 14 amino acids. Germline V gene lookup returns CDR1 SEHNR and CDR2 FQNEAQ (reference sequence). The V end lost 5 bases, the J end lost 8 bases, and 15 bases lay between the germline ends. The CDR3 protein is CASSPRGYEEKLFF. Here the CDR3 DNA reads TGTGCCAGCAGCCCCCGAGGCTATGAGGAAAAACTGTTTTTT.

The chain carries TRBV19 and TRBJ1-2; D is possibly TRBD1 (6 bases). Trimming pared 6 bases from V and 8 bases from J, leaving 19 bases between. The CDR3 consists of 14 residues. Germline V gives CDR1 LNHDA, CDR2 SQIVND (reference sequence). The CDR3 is CASSPRQVGAGYTF. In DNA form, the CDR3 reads TGTGCCAGTAGCCCAAGACAGGTCGGGGCAGGCTACACCTTC.

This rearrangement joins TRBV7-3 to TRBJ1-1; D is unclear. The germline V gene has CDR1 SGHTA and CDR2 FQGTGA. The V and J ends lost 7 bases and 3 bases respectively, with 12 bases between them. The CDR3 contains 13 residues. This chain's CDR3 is CASTQPGYTEAFF. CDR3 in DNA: TGTGCCAGCACCCAACCGGGGTACACTGAAGCTTTCTTT.

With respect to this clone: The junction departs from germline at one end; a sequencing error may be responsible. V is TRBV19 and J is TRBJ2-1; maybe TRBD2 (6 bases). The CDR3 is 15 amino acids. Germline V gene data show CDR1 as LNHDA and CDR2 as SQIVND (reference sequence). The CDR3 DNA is TGTGCCAGTAGCGGACTGGGGGGATCCTACAATAAGCAGTTCTTC. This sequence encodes CASSGLGGSYNKQFF.

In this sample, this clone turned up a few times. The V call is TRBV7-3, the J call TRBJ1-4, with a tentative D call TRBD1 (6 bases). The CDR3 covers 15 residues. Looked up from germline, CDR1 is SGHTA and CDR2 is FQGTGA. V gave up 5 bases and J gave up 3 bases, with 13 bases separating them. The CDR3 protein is CASSPQGLANEKLFF. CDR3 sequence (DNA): TGTGCCAGCAGCCCCCAGGGGCTAGCTAATGAAAAACTGTTTTTT.

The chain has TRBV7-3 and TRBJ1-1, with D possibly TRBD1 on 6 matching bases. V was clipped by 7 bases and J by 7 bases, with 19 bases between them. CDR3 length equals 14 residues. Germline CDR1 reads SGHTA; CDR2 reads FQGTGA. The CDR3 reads CASTPGGGADEAFF. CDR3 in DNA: TGTGCCAGCACCCCCGGGGGGGGCGCGGATGAAGCTTTCTTT.

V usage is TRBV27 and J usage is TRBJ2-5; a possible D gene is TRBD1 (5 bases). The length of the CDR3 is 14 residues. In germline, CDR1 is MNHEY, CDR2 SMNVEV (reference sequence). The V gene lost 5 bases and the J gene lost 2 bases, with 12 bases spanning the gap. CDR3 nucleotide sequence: TGTGCCAGCAGTCAACGACAGCGTCAAGAGACCCAGTACTTC. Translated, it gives CASSQRQRQETQYF.

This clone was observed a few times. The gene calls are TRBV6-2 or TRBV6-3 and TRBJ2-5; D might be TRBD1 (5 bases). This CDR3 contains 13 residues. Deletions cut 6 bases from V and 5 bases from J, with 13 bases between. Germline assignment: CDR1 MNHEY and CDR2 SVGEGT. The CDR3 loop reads CASSQQVRETQYF. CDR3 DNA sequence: TGTGCCAGCAGCCAACAGGTCCGGGAGACCCAGTACTTC.

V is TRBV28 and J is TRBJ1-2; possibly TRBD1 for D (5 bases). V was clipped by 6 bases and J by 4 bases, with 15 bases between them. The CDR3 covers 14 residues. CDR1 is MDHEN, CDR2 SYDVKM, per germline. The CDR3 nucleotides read TGTGCCAGCAGGGAGGGGCGCGGGTTCTATGGCTACACCTTC. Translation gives CASREGRGFYGYTF.

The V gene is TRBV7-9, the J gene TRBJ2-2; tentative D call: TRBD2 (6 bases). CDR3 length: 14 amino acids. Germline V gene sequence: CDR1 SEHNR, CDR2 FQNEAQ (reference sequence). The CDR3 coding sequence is TGTGCTAGTACTAGGGGAGGGAACACCGGGGAGCTGTTTTTT. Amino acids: CASTRGGNTGELFF.

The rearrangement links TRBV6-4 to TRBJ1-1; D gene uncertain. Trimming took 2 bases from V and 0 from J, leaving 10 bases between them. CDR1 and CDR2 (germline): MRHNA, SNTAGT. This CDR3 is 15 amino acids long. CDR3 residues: CASSDRDNMNTEAFF. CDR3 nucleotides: TGTGCCAGCAGTGACCGAGACAACATGAACACTGAAGCTTTCTTT.

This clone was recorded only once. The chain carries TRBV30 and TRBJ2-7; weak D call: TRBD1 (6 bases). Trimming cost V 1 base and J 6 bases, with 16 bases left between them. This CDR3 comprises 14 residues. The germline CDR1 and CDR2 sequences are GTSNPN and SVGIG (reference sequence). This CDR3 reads CAWSGIRGPAEQYF. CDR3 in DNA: TGTGCCTGGAGTGGAATCAGGGGTCCGGCCGAGCAGTACTTC.

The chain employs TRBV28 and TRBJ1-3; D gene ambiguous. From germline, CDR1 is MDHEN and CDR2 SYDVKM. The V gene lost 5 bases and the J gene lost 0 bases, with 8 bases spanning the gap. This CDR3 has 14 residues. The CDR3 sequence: CASSLPSSGNTIYF. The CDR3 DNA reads TGTGCCAGCAGTCTCCCTAGCTCTGGAAACACCATATATTTT.

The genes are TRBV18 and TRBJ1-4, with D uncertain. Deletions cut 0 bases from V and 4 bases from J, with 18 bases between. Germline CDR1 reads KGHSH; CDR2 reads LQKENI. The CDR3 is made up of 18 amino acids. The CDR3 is CASSPPAPREEYNEKLFF. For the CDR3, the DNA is TGTGCCAGCTCACCACCCGCCCCCCGGGAAGAATATAATGAAAAACTGTTTTTT.

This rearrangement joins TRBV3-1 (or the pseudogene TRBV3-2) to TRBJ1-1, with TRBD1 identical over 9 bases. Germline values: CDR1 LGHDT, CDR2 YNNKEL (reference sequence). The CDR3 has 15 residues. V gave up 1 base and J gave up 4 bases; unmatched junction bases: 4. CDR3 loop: CASSQGDRDSTEAFF. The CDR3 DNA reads TGTGCCAGCAGCCAAGGGGACAGGGACAGCACTGAAGCTTTCTTT.

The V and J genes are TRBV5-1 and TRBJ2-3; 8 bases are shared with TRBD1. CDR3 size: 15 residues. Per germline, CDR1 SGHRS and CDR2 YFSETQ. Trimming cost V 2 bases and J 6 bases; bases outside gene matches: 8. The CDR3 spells CASSFSQGAGDTQYF. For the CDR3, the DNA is TGCGCCAGCAGCTTTAGCCAGGGGGCAGGGGATACGCAGTATTTT.